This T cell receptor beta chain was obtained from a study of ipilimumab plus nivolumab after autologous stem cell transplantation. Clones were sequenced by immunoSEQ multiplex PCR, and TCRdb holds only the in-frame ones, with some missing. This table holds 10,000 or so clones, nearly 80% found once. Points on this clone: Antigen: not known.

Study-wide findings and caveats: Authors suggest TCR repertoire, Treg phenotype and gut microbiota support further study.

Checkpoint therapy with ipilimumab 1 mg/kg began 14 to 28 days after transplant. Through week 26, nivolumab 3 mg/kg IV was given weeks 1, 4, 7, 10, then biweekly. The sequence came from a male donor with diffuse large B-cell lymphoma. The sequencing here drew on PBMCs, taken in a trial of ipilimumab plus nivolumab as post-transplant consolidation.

The CDR3 is CASSISFSSNQPQHF. For the CDR3, the DNA is TGTGCCAGTAGTATTAGTTTCAGTTCCAATCAGCCCCAGCATTTT. The gene calls are TRBV19 and TRBJ1-5; unclear D gene. The CDR3 totals 15 residues. Germline V CDR1 and CDR2: LNHDA, SQIVND (reference sequence). Trimming shortened V by 3 bases and J by 3 bases, and 12 bases separated the two germline ends.